This is a list of T cell receptor beta chains from one sample in a study of shared clonotypes between healthy human individuals. Clones were read by immunoSEQ multiplex PCR, and TCRdb kept only the in-frame ones, dropping some. The data contain around 980,000 clones, 75% to 80% of them singletons. The specimen was memory CD4+ T cells from PBMCs. These receptors originate from a young man in good health. Some clones in this sample may be carry-over from other donors' samples. Each CDR3 is given with its conserved first and last residue. D genes are given only for firm matches. Some rows have no size entry. The others give once, few or many, or a class for an expanded clone.

j_call d_call clone_size v_call cdr3_nt cdr3_aa
TRBJ1-1 NA NA TRBV28 TGTGCCAGCAGTTTCCTCGGGACAGAAGCTTTCTTT CASSFLGTEAFF
TRBJ2-1 TRBD2 NA TRBV7-2 TGTGCCAGCAGTACACTAGCGTCGACCTACAATGAGCAGTTCTTC CASSTLASTYNEQFF
TRBJ1-1 TRBD1 NA TRBV30 TGTGCCTGGAGTCGTGGGACAGGGGAGACGGACACTGAAGCTTTCTTT CAWSRGTGETDTEAFF
TRBJ2-5 NA NA TRBV5-8 TGTGCCAGCAGCTTGACAGGCTGGGGCCAGTACTTC CASSLTGWGQYF
TRBJ2-1 TRBD2 NA TRBV5-8 TGTGCCAGTAGCAGAGGTACTAGCGGGATGAATGAGCAGTTCTTC CASSRGTSGMNEQFF
TRBJ2-1 NA NA TRBV20-1 TGCAGTGCCGAGAAGGGGGAGGAGCAGTTCTTC CSAEKGEEQFF
TRBJ2-1 NA NA TRBV20-1 TGCAGTATAGAGAAATTCAATGAGCAGTTCTTC CSIEKFNEQFF
TRBJ1-2 TRBD1 NA TRBV7-9 TGTGCCAGCAGCTCACAACAGAGGACAGGGGAAAACTATGGCTACACCTTC CASSSQQRTGENYGYTF
TRBJ1-2 NA NA TRBV7-3 TGTGCCAGCAGCTCTAGACAGTTCGGCTACACCTTC CASSSRQFGYTF
TRBJ1-3 NA NA TRBV5-1 TGCGCCAGCAGCACCGGGGGAAGATCTGGAAACACCATATATTTT CASSTGGRSGNTIYF
TRBJ1-4 NA once TRBV5-4 TGTGCCAGCAGTTTTACGGACGGGGAAAAACTGTTTTTT CASSFTDGEKLFF
TRBJ2-5 NA NA TRBV28 TGTGCCAGCAGTGGGGCGGTGGAGACCCAGTACTTC CASSGAVETQYF
TRBJ1-1 NA NA TRBV29-1 TGCAGCTCATATCGTGGGACTGAAGCTTTCTTT CSSYRGTEAFF
TRBJ2-3 NA NA TRBV28 TGTGCCAGCAGTTTAGGGTGGCGGGCAGGTCGTGGGCGAAGCACAGATACGCAGTATTTT CASSLGWRAGRGRSTDTQYF
TRBJ2-2 NA NA TRBV29-1 TGCAGCGTTGATAAGGGGGGTACTAGCTCGACCGGGGAGCTGTTTTTT CSVDKGGTSSTGELFF
TRBJ1-2 NA NA TRBV30 TGTGCCTGGAGTGTATTTGGCGGGGGCTATGGCTACACCTTC CAWSVFGGGYGYTF
TRBJ2-2 TRBD2 NA TRBV7-2 TGTGCCAGCAGCTTAGGGCGGGAGTCCACCGGGGAGCTGTTTTTT CASSLGRESTGELFF
TRBJ2-3 NA NA TRBV19 TGTGCCAGTGCGCCTGTACCAGGGTCGCGCACAGATACGCAGTATTTT CASAPVPGSRTDTQYF
TRBJ2-5 TRBD2 NA TRBV5-1 TGCGCCAGCAGCTTCCCCGGGACTAGCGGTTATCAAGAGACCCAGTACTTC CASSFPGTSGYQETQYF
TRBJ1-6 NA NA TRBV5-1 TGCGCCAGCAGCTTGAGAGGGAGCTCCTATAATTCACCCCTCCACTTT CASSLRGSSYNSPLHF
TRBJ1-1 NA NA TRBV7-8 TGTGCCAGCAGCTCCCGAGGGAACACTGAAGCTTTCTTT CASSSRGNTEAFF
TRBJ1-1 NA NA TRBV6-5 TGTGCCAGCAGACGACCATCAGGGAACACTGAAGCTTTCTTT CASRRPSGNTEAFF
TRBJ1-5 NA NA TRBV7-2 TGTGCCAGCAGCTTTATGGGGGGGGAGAGGCCCCAGCATTTT CASSFMGGERPQHF
TRBJ2-4 NA NA TRBV6-7 TGTGCCAGCAACCAGGACGGCGGGTGGTACTTC CASNQDGGWYF
TRBJ1-2 NA NA TRBV4-1 TGCGCCAGCAGCCAACGTGCCGGCGATTCACGTGGCTACACCTTC CASSQRAGDSRGYTF
TRBJ2-3 NA NA TRBV5-1 TGCGCCAGCAGCTTGATCAGCGGGAGCACAGATACGCAGTATTTT CASSLISGSTDTQYF
TRBJ2-7 NA NA TRBV7-2 TGTGCCAGCAGCTTGGCAGGAGTTCACGAGCAGTACTTC CASSLAGVHEQYF